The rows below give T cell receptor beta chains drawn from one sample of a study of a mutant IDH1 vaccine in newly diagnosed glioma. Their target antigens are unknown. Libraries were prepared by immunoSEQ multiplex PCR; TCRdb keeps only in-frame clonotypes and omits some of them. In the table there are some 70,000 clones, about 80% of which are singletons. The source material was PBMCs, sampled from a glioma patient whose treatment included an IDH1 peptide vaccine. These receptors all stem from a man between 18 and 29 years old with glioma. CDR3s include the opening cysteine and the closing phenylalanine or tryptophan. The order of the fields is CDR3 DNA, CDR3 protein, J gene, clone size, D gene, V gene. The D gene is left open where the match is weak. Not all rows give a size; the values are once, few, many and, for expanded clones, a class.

CDR3 DNA: TGTGCCAGCAGCTCTAGCGGAAGCTCCTACGAGCAGTACTTC
CDR3 protein: CASSSSGSSYEQYF
J gene: TRBJ2-7
clone size: .
D gene: TRBD2
V gene: TRBV13

CDR3 DNA: TGTGCCAGCAGCCAAGGCAAACAGGGAGCTGATGGCTACACCTTC
CDR3 protein: CASSQGKQGADGYTF
J gene: TRBJ1-2
clone size: once
D gene: .
V gene: TRBV14

CDR3 DNA: TGTGCCAGCAGCGGGACAGGAGTTAATTCACCCCTCCACTTT
CDR3 protein: CASSGTGVNSPLHF
J gene: TRBJ1-6
clone size: once
D gene: TRBD1
V gene: TRBV9

CDR3 DNA: TGCGCCAGCACCGGGGCAGGGACGCTTTCCTACAATGAGCAGTTCTTC
CDR3 protein: CASTGAGTLSYNEQFF
J gene: TRBJ2-1
clone size: .
D gene: .
V gene: TRBV5-1

CDR3 DNA: TGTGCCAGCAGCGCTCCTCCGGGACAGGGGGCGAGGGAGACCCAGTACTTC
CDR3 protein: CASSAPPGQGARETQYF
J gene: TRBJ2-5
clone size: .
D gene: TRBD1
V gene: TRBV7-9

CDR3 DNA: TGTGCCTGGAGTGTACGAGTAGATACGCAGTATTTT
CDR3 protein: CAWSVRVDTQYF
J gene: TRBJ2-3
clone size: .
D gene: .
V gene: TRBV30

CDR3 DNA: TGCGCCAGCAGCCAAGGGAAGGGGTATGGGGGTGGCTACACCTTC
CDR3 protein: CASSQGKGYGGGYTF
J gene: TRBJ1-2
clone size: .
D gene: .
V gene: TRBV4-3

CDR3 DNA: TGCGCCAGCAGCTTGGCGGACTACCGGAGGACAGATACGCAGTATTTT
CDR3 protein: CASSLADYRRTDTQYF
J gene: TRBJ2-3
clone size: .
D gene: .
V gene: TRBV5-1

CDR3 DNA: TGTGCCAGCAGAGGGGGAGGGGGTATCACTGAAGCTTTCTTT
CDR3 protein: CASRGGGGITEAFF
J gene: TRBJ1-1
clone size: .
D gene: .
V gene: TRBV28

CDR3 DNA: TGTGCCAGCAGCTCGAGGGGCCCTGAGTCCCAGCATTTT
CDR3 protein: CASSSRGPESQHF
J gene: TRBJ1-5
clone size: few
D gene: .
V gene: TRBV7-9

CDR3 DNA: TGTGCCAGCAGCCGGACCCGAGCGGACGCCACCTACAATGAGCAGTTCTTC
CDR3 protein: CASSRTRADATYNEQFF
J gene: TRBJ2-1
clone size: .
D gene: .
V gene: TRBV7-2

CDR3 DNA: TGTGCCAGCAGTTTCGGCCAGGCTTTATACGAGCAGTACTTC
CDR3 protein: CASSFGQALYEQYF
J gene: TRBJ2-7
clone size: once
D gene: .
V gene: TRBV6-6

CDR3 DNA: TGCGCCAGCAGCTTGGTGCAGGGGAACACTGAAGCTTTCTTT
CDR3 protein: CASSLVQGNTEAFF
J gene: TRBJ1-1
clone size: .
D gene: .
V gene: TRBV5-1

CDR3 DNA: TGCGCCAGCAGCTTGGAGCCTAGCGGGGGGTACTACAATGAGCAGTTCTTC
CDR3 protein: CASSLEPSGGYYNEQFF
J gene: TRBJ2-1
clone size: .
D gene: TRBD2
V gene: TRBV5-1

CDR3 DNA: TGTGCCAGCAGTCGGACAGGGGCCACCGGGGAGCTGTTTTTT
CDR3 protein: CASSRTGATGELFF
J gene: TRBJ2-2
clone size: once
D gene: TRBD1
V gene: TRBV27

CDR3 DNA: TGTGCCATCAGTGAGGGGAGGGGTAATCAGCCCCAGCATTTT
CDR3 protein: CAISEGRGNQPQHF
J gene: TRBJ1-5
clone size: .
D gene: .
V gene: TRBV10-3

CDR3 DNA: TGTGCCAGCAGCCAAAACTACGAGCAGTACTTC
CDR3 protein: CASSQNYEQYF
J gene: TRBJ2-7
clone size: .
D gene: .
V gene: TRBV14

CDR3 DNA: TGTGCCAGCATCCCTGAAGGGGGCCTGGGTTACGAGCAGTACTTC
CDR3 protein: CASIPEGGLGYEQYF
J gene: TRBJ2-7
clone size: .
D gene: TRBD1
V gene: TRBV27

CDR3 DNA: TGTGCCAGCAGCCCGGGACAGGGGAATTCACCCCTCCACTTT
CDR3 protein: CASSPGQGNSPLHF
J gene: TRBJ1-6
clone size: .
D gene: TRBD1
V gene: TRBV7-6

CDR3 DNA: TGCGCCAGCAGCCAAGATCTTTACCCAACAGGGAACACCGGGGAGCTGTTTTTT
CDR3 protein: CASSQDLYPTGNTGELFF
J gene: TRBJ2-2
clone size: .
D gene: .
V gene: TRBV4-3

CDR3 DNA: TGTGCCAGCAGTGAGGGTATTAGTACGCAGTACTTC
CDR3 protein: CASSEGISTQYF
J gene: TRBJ2-7
clone size: .
D gene: .
V gene: TRBV6-1

CDR3 DNA: TGTGCCAGCAAATGGACAGATACCTCCTACGAGCAGTACTTC
CDR3 protein: CASKWTDTSYEQYF
J gene: TRBJ2-7
clone size: .
D gene: .
V gene: TRBV2

CDR3 DNA: TGTGCCAGCAGTGAAGTACAGGGCTATGGCTACACCTTC
CDR3 protein: CASSEVQGYGYTF
J gene: TRBJ1-2
clone size: .
D gene: .
V gene: TRBV6-1

CDR3 DNA: TGTGCCAGCAGTTTCATCCCTTCCGGGACAGGAAAAAACATTCAGTACTTC
CDR3 protein: CASSFIPSGTGKNIQYF
J gene: TRBJ2-4
clone size: .
D gene: TRBD1
V gene: TRBV27

CDR3 DNA: TGCGCCAGCAGCCCAGAGAAGTTCACTAACTATGGCTACACCTTC
CDR3 protein: CASSPEKFTNYGYTF
J gene: TRBJ1-2
clone size: .
D gene: .
V gene: TRBV4-1

CDR3 DNA: TGTGCCAGCAGCTTCCCAGGAGTGAGCACTGAAGCTTTCTTT
CDR3 protein: CASSFPGVSTEAFF
J gene: TRBJ1-1
clone size: .
D gene: .
V gene: TRBV7-2

CDR3 DNA: TGTGCCAGCAGACCTATTCCGGACAGGGTCGGGGATCAGCCCCAGCATTTT
CDR3 protein: CASRPIPDRVGDQPQHF
J gene: TRBJ1-5
clone size: few
D gene: TRBD1
V gene: TRBV7-2

CDR3 DNA: TGTGCCAGCACCCCTCAGGGGACAGGGAGTACTGAAGCTTTCTTT
CDR3 protein: CASTPQGTGSTEAFF
J gene: TRBJ1-1
clone size: .
D gene: TRBD1
V gene: TRBV2

CDR3 DNA: TGTGCCAGCAGTTTAGTCCCGATCACAGATACGCAGTATTTT
CDR3 protein: CASSLVPITDTQYF
J gene: TRBJ2-3
clone size: .
D gene: .
V gene: TRBV27

CDR3 DNA: TGCGCCAGCAGCCCGGCAGGGGGCCCGGAAAAACTGTTTTTT
CDR3 protein: CASSPAGGPEKLFF
J gene: TRBJ1-4
clone size: .
D gene: TRBD1
V gene: TRBV5-1

CDR3 DNA: TGTGCCAGCAGTTTTGTCTCTGGGGCCAACGTCCTGACTTTC
CDR3 protein: CASSFVSGANVLTF
J gene: TRBJ2-6
clone size: .
D gene: .
V gene: TRBV27

CDR3 DNA: TGTGCCTGGAGTGTGTTAGGTCTGTACGAGCAGTACTTC
CDR3 protein: CAWSVLGLYEQYF
J gene: TRBJ2-7
clone size: .
D gene: .
V gene: TRBV30

CDR3 DNA: TGTGCTAGCAGCTCGGAAGGACAGCGCCCAGGTGGAGAGACCCAGTACTTC
CDR3 protein: CASSSEGQRPGGETQYF
J gene: TRBJ2-5
clone size: .
D gene: .
V gene: TRBV7-7

CDR3 DNA: TGCGCCAGCTCTTACACCGGCGGCGGCTACACCTTC
CDR3 protein: CASSYTGGGYTF
J gene: TRBJ1-2
clone size: .
D gene: .
V gene: TRBV4-3

CDR3 DNA: TGTGCCAGCAGCGAAAGGACAGGGCGCGGTACTGAAGCTTTCTTT
CDR3 protein: CASSERTGRGTEAFF
J gene: TRBJ1-1
clone size: .
D gene: TRBD1
V gene: TRBV5-6

CDR3 DNA: TGTGCCAGCAGCGGACAGGGGCGGCAAGCTTTCTTT
CDR3 protein: CASSGQGRQAFF
J gene: TRBJ1-1
clone size: few
D gene: TRBD1
V gene: TRBV2

CDR3 DNA: TGTGCCAGCAGCCAGGGGGCGGGAGATAATTCACCCCTCCACTTT
CDR3 protein: CASSQGAGDNSPLHF
J gene: TRBJ1-6
clone size: .
D gene: TRBD1
V gene: TRBV9

CDR3 DNA: TGCGCCAGCAGCCAAGAGTCCTTTATTGTCACTGAAGCTTTCTTT
CDR3 protein: CASSQESFIVTEAFF
J gene: TRBJ1-1
clone size: .
D gene: .
V gene: TRBV4-3

CDR3 DNA: TGTGCCAGCAGTTTTAGTCCCCCTCTAGCGGGAGCCAAAAACATTCAGTACTTC
CDR3 protein: CASSFSPPLAGAKNIQYF
J gene: TRBJ2-4
clone size: .
D gene: TRBD2
V gene: TRBV27

CDR3 DNA: TGTGCCCCAGGGGGAGGAGGGAGCTCCTATAATTCACCCCTCCACTTT
CDR3 protein: CAPGGGGSSYNSPLHF
J gene: TRBJ1-6
clone size: few
D gene: TRBD1
V gene: TRBV11-3

CDR3 DNA: TGCGCCAGCAGCCAAGACGGGGTGCCCGTGGAGACCCAGTACTTC
CDR3 protein: CASSQDGVPVETQYF
J gene: TRBJ2-5
clone size: .
D gene: .
V gene: TRBV4-1

CDR3 DNA: TGTGCCAGCAGTTACTCAACTCTGGGGCCGATGGGGGCTTTCTTT
CDR3 protein: CASSYSTLGPMGAFF
J gene: TRBJ1-1
clone size: .
D gene: .
V gene: TRBV6-5

CDR3 DNA: TGTGCCAGCAGCTTAGGACAGGTTTATGGCTACACCTTC
CDR3 protein: CASSLGQVYGYTF
J gene: TRBJ1-2
clone size: .
D gene: .
V gene: TRBV7-9

CDR3 DNA: TGCGCCAGCAGCTTGGTGGGGGTTCTTGGCTACACCTTC
CDR3 protein: CASSLVGVLGYTF
J gene: TRBJ1-2
clone size: .
D gene: .
V gene: TRBV5-1

CDR3 DNA: TGTGCCAGCAGGTGGACAGGGGCCAGAGCTAACTATGGCTACACCTTC
CDR3 protein: CASRWTGARANYGYTF
J gene: TRBJ1-2
clone size: .
D gene: TRBD1
V gene: TRBV27

CDR3 DNA: TGTGCTAGTGGTTCGGACTTCTCGGGGGGGTTCACAGATACGCAGTATTTT
CDR3 protein: CASGSDFSGGFTDTQYF
J gene: TRBJ2-3
clone size: .
D gene: TRBD2
V gene: TRBV12-5

CDR3 DNA: TGTGCCAGCAGTTACTTCGGACAGGGGCAGGGTGAGCAGTTCTTC
CDR3 protein: CASSYFGQGQGEQFF
J gene: TRBJ2-1
clone size: .
D gene: TRBD1
V gene: TRBV6-5

CDR3 DNA: TGTGCCAGCAGCCAAGCAGCAGACAGGGACACTGAAGCTTTCTTT
CDR3 protein: CASSQAADRDTEAFF
J gene: TRBJ1-1
clone size: .
D gene: TRBD1
V gene: TRBV14

CDR3 DNA: TGTGCCAGCAGCTCCGCTCTGTTAGCGGGGGAGGGTGAGCAGTTCTTC
CDR3 protein: CASSSALLAGEGEQFF
J gene: TRBJ2-1
clone size: .
D gene: TRBD2
V gene: TRBV7-9

CDR3 DNA: TGTGCCAGCAGTCACCGGACAGGAGCGGGGGAGACCCAGTACTTC
CDR3 protein: CASSHRTGAGETQYF
J gene: TRBJ2-5
clone size: .
D gene: .
V gene: TRBV2

CDR3 DNA: TGCAGCACCCGGGGGGGGACAGGAGCGGACACTGAAGCTTTCTTT
CDR3 protein: CSTRGGTGADTEAFF
J gene: TRBJ1-1
clone size: few
D gene: TRBD1
V gene: TRBV29-1

CDR3 DNA: TGTGCCAGCAGCGAGCCGGGACTACGAGCCGGTGAGCAGTTCTTC
CDR3 protein: CASSEPGLRAGEQFF
J gene: TRBJ2-1
clone size: .
D gene: TRBD2
V gene: TRBV7-2

CDR3 DNA: TGTGCCAGCCACGGCTACAGGGGAGGATACTATGGCTACACCTTC
CDR3 protein: CASHGYRGGYYGYTF
J gene: TRBJ1-2
clone size: .
D gene: TRBD1
V gene: TRBV27

CDR3 DNA: TGTGCCACCAGCAGAGAGTCAACAGGGACAAATCAGCCCCAGCATTTT
CDR3 protein: CATSRESTGTNQPQHF
J gene: TRBJ1-5
clone size: .
D gene: .
V gene: TRBV15